This T cell receptor (beta chain) was obtained from a study of T-cell memory formation after mild COVID-19. A few counts support this clonotype. Germline trimming cut 4 bases from V and 3 bases from J; bases unmatched to any gene: 5. The germline CDR1 and CDR2 sequences are SEHNR and FQNEAQ (reference sequence). This CDR3 is 14 amino acids long. From 5'RACE with constant-segment primers came TCR alpha and TCR beta cDNA libraries that carried sample barcodes and UMIs. TCRdb passed the 5' RACE reads through MiXCR, listing each CDR3 protein once. The data contain about 620,000 distinct CDR3 sequences, more than 15% of them singletons.

J is TRBJ2-5 and V is TRBV7-9; 7 positions match TRBD1. Sequencing input: PBMCs or a T cell subset sorted from them (not recorded which). The TCR sequence derives from an adult woman who had mild COVID-19 (a few samples of this study predate the infection). Cell type and time point are not known. The CDR3 reads CASSSPTGEETQYF. DNA of the CDR3: TGTGCCAGCAGCTCACCTACAGGGGAAGAGACCCAGTACTTC.